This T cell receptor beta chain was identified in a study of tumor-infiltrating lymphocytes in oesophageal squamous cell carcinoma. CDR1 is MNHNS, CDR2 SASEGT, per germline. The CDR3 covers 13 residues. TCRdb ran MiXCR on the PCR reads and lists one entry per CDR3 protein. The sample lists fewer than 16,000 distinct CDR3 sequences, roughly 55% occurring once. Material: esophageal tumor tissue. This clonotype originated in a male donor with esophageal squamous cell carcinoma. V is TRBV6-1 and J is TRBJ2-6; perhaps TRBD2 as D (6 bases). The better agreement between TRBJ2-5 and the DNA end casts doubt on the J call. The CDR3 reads CASSEVGTPGQYF. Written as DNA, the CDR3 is TGTGCCAGCAGTGAAGTGGGGACTCCGGGCCAGTACTTC.